This T cell receptor beta chain was identified in a study of OX40 agonist ivuxolimab in advanced cancers. Regarding the study in general: The costimulatory receptor OX40 (CD134) was targeted by ivuxolimab, a fully human IgG2 agonistic monoclonal antibody. Among the roughly 50 dose-escalation patients, about 20 had hepatocellular carcinoma, 15 or so melanoma, 9 renal cell carcinoma and 9 head and neck cancer. In the dose-escalation cohort, about four fifths of patients were male, and the mean age was 60 years with a range of about 20 to 80. Prior anti-PD-1, anti-PD-L1 or anti-CTLA-4 therapy was permitted, and about two fifths of dose-escalation patients had received checkpoint inhibitors. The paper describes the monotherapy dose-escalation part (N of about 57 patients) of the phase I trial of ivuxolimab. Partial responses occurred in three dose-escalation patients, of whom one had hepatocellular carcinoma and two had cutaneous melanoma. Peripheral TCRbeta sequencing was intended to test whether TCR sequence diversity was altered and clonal T-cell expansion was caused by ivuxolimab. Intravenous ivuxolimab was administered to patients every 2 weeks at six dose levels: 0.01, 0.1, 0.3, 1.5, 3 and 10 mg/kg.

Genomic DNA was isolated from the sorted cells so that the TCRbeta CDR3 region could be sequenced. The immunoSEQ Assay was used for sequencing of TCRbeta CDR3 regions. TCRdb provides this immuneACCESS table in a form limited to in-frame rearrangements. Some clones are lacking; in checked studies, under half of them reflect an unresolved V gene, and why the rest are absent is not known. Counted in this sample were about 38,000 clones; roughly 80% of them appeared once. The leading ten clones occupy over 20% of the sample. Turning to this clone: This receptor's antigen is unknown. Per-base quality was not reported, and no clone a single base away is much larger than it.

For this chain, trimming is 4 bases at the V end and 9 bases at the J end, and the number of junction bases without a gene match is 6. Including cysteine and phenylalanine, the CDR3 has 13 amino acids. Only the CDR3 DNA stays, 39 bases, in frame from base 1. As encoded in the germline V gene, CDR1 is SGHTS while CDR2 is YDEGEE. What the work shows at the level of the full study, not this receptor alone: In partial responders in the 0.1-3.0 mg/kg groups, normalized peripheral clonal expansion was found to be among the lowest, especially among CD8+ T cells. Low levels of normalized T-cell clonal expansion were also shown by some nonresponding patients. After ivuxolimab, CD8+ T cells had more expanded clones than CD4+ T cells on average. Clonal expansion of both CD4+ and CD8+ blood T cells was observed from baseline to week 6 at doses 0.1 to 3.0 mg/kg. The antigen specificity of the peripheral T cells that underwent clonal expansion was not determined.

The trial excluded patients who had a history of autoimmune disease or were on systemic immunosuppression. Peripheral blood for TCR sequencing was drawn from every dose cohort at baseline, at cycle 4 day 1 and at cycle 7 day 1. The samples were drawn from a first-in-human, open-label, multicenter phase I dose-escalation trial of ivuxolimab. Adults with locally advanced or metastatic melanoma, renal cell, hepatocellular, or head and neck squamous cell carcinoma were enrolled in the trial. Before TCR sequencing, CD4+ and CD8+ T cells were separately sorted from peripheral blood. Recombination connected TRBV5-8 to TRBJ2-1; TRBD1 agrees with 8 junctional bases. The receptor was isolated from an adult with an advanced solid tumor such as melanoma, head and neck, liver or kidney cancer. Sample: CD4+ or CD8+ T cells sorted from blood, taken in a trial of the OX40 agonist ivuxolimab. CDR3 sequence: CASSARGRGEQFF. In nucleotide form, the sequence is TGTGCCAGCAGCGCCAGGGGGCGGGGTGAGCAGTTCTTC.